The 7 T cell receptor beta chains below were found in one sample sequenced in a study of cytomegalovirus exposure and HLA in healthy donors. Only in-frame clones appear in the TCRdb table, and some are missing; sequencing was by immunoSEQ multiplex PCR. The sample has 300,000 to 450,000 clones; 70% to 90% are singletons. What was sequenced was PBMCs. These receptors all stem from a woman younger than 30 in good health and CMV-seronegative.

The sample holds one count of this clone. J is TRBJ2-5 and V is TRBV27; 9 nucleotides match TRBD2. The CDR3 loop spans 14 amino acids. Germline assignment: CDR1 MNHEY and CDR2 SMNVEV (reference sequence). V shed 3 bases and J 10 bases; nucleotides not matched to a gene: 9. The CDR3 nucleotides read TGTGCCAGCAGTTTCGGGCTAGCGGGGTATGTCCAGTACTTC. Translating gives CASSFGLAGYVQYF.

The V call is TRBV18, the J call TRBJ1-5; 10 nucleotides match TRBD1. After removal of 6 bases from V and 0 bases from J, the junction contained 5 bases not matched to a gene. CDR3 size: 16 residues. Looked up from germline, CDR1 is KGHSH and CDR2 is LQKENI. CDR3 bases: TGTGCCAGCTCTCGGACAGGGGGGGATAGCAATCAGCCCCAGCATTTT. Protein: CASSRTGGDSNQPQHF.

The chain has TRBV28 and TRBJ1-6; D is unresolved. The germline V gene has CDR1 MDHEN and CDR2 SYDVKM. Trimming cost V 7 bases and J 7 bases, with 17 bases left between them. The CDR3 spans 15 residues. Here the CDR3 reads CASIRWAGGNSPLHF. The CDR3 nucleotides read TGTGCCAGCATTAGATGGGCCGGAGGAAATTCACCCCTCCACTTT.

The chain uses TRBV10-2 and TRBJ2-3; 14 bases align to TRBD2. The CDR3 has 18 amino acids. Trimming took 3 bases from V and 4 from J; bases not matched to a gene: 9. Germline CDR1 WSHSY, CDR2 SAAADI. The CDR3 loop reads CASSEERLAGGPSDTQYF. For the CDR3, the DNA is TGCGCCAGCAGTGAAGAAAGACTAGCGGGAGGGCCATCAGATACGCAGTATTTT.

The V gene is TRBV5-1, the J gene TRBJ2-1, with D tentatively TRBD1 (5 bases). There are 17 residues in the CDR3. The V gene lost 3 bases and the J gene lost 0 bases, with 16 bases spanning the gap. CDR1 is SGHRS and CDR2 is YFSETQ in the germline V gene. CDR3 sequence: CASSSPDTHSSYNEQFF. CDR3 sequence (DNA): TGCGCCAGCAGCTCCCCGGACACCCATAGCTCCTACAATGAGCAGTTCTTC.

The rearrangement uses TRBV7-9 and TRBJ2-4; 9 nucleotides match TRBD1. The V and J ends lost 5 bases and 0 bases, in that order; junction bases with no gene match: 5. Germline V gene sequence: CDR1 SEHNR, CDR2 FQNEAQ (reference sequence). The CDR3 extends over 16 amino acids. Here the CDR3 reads CASSPRQGVAKNIQYF. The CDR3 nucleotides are TGTGCCAGCAGCCCCAGACAGGGGGTAGCCAAAAACATTCAGTACTTC.

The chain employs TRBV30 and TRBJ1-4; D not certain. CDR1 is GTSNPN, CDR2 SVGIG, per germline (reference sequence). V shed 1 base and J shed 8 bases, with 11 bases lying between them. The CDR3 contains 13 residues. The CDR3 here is CAWSAWTGEKLFF. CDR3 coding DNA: TGTGCCTGGAGTGCCTGGACTGGGGAAAAACTGTTTTTT. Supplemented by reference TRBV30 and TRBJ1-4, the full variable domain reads SQTIHQWPATLVQPVGSPLSLECTVEGTSNPNLYWYRQAAGRGLQLLFYSVGIGQISSEVPQNLSASRPQDRQFILSSKKLLLSDSGFYLCAWSAWTGEKLFFGSGTQLSVL.